This entry lists 21 T cell receptor beta chains sequenced from one sample in a study of cytomegalovirus exposure and HLA in healthy donors. The PCR contained 60 Vbeta and 13 Jbeta primers. TCRdb keeps only in-frame clones here, not all; method: immunoSEQ multiplex PCR. The sample contains 150,000 to 200,000 clones, more than 60% of which appear only once. Sequencing input: PBMCs. Receptor source: a human donor in good health.

This clone was seen a handful of times. The V and J genes are TRBV7-3 and TRBJ2-1, with 7 positions matching TRBD1. From germline, CDR1 is SGHTA and CDR2 FQGTGA. The CDR3 totals 16 residues. The V segment lost 0 bases and the J segment 2 bases; nucleotides outside the gene matches: 4. The CDR3 DNA reads as TGTGCCAGCAGCTTAACATACAGGGGACCCTACAATGAGCAGTTCTTC. It yields the protein CASSLTYRGPYNEQFF.

This clone occurred a few times. This chain joins TRBV15 and TRBJ2-5, with 8 bases matching TRBD1. V trimming: 4 bases; J trimming: 5 bases; junction bases outside the gene matches: 9. This CDR3 has 15 amino acids. Germline CDR1 reads LNHNV; CDR2 reads YYDKDF (reference sequence). The CDR3, as DNA: TGTGCCACCAGCACCTTGGACAGGGCTGTGGAGACCCAGTACTTC. This sequence encodes CATSTLDRAVETQYF.

The chain combines TRBV28 with TRBJ1-2, with TRBD1 as a possible D gene (5 bases). CDR1 MDHEN and CDR2 SYDVKM come from the germline V gene. CDR3 length: 14 residues. V lost 2 bases and J 4 bases, leaving 11 bases between the germline ends. This CDR3 is CASSLAQALYGYTF. For the CDR3, the DNA is TGTGCCAGCAGTTTAGCACAGGCCCTCTATGGCTACACCTTC.

V is TRBV9 and J is TRBJ2-7; the match to TRBD2 covers 7 bases. There are 16 residues in the CDR3. CDR1 is SGDLS, CDR2 YYNGEE, per germline. After removal of 0 bases from V and 4 bases from J, the junction contained 10 bases not matched to a gene. CDR3 amino acids: CASSVGALAAFYEQYF. The DNA for the CDR3 is TGTGCCAGCAGCGTAGGCGCTCTAGCGGCCTTTTACGAGCAGTACTTC.

The chain couples TRBV6-5 to TRBJ2-7; D remains ambiguous. The CDR3 is 12 residues long. Between the trimmed V and J ends, which lost 7 bases and 4 bases, there was a span of 11 bases. CDR1 and CDR2 (germline): MNHEY, SVGAGI. The CDR3 protein is CASIGGSYEQYF. The CDR3, as DNA: TGTGCCAGCATCGGCGGATCATACGAGCAGTACTTC.

J is TRBJ2-1 and V is TRBV5-4, with 9 bases matching TRBD2. This CDR3 is built from 16 residues. V gave up 4 bases and J gave up 4 bases; unmatched junction bases: 9. Germline values: CDR1 SGHNT, CDR2 YYREEE (reference sequence). CDR3 region: CASSGRRAGGYNEQFF. The CDR3 bases are TGTGCCAGCAGCGGGCGTCGGGCGGGGGGGTACAATGAGCAGTTCTTC.

J is TRBJ1-3 and V is TRBV5-1; 7 bases match TRBD1. CDR1 is SGHRS and CDR2 is YFSETQ in the germline V gene. The CDR3 is 13 amino acids. With V trimmed by 4 bases and J by 4 bases, 2 bases remained unmatched. CDR3 protein: CASSGDSGNTIYF. The CDR3 DNA reads TGCGCCAGCAGCGGGGACAGCGGAAACACCATATATTTT. The complete variable domain, with remaining parts taken from reference TRBV5-1 and TRBJ1-3, reads KAGVTQTPRYLIKTRGQQVTLSCSPISGHRSVSWYQQTPGQGLQFLFEYFSETQRNKGNFPGRFSGRQFSNSRSEMNVSTLELGDSALYLCASSGDSGNTIYFGEGSWLTVV.

Only a few counts were recorded for this clone. J is TRBJ2-7 and V is TRBV7-9; no clear D. In germline, CDR1 is SEHNR, CDR2 FQNEAQ (reference sequence). Trimming took off 1 base at V and 3 bases at J, with 10 bases between the two ends. CDR3 length: 14 amino acids. The CDR3 region is CASSLGPRNYEQYF. In DNA form, the CDR3 reads TGTGCCAGCAGCTTAGGCCCCAGAAACTACGAGCAGTACTTC.

The genes are TRBV25-1 and TRBJ1-1; a weak D match, TRBD1 (5 bases). V lost 6 bases and J 8 bases, leaving 10 bases between the germline ends. The V gene's germline CDR1 is MGHDK and CDR2 SYGVNS. The CDR3 has 11 amino acids. The CDR3 DNA sequence: TGTGCCAGCAGCAGAAGACAGGAAGCTTTCTTT. It specifies CASSRRQEAFF.

This clone was observed once. This chain uses TRBV19 with TRBJ1-4, with D maybe TRBD1 (5 bases). The V end was cut by 7 bases, the J end by 7 bases, with 22 bases between. This CDR3 has 16 amino acids. Per the germline V gene, CDR1 is LNHDA and CDR2 is SQIVND (reference sequence). The CDR3 spells CASMPLGRGWGEKLFF. The CDR3 nucleotides read TGTGCCAGTATGCCCCTCGGGAGGGGTTGGGGTGAAAAACTGTTTTTT.

The J gene is TRBJ1-1, the V gene TRBV19, with D perhaps TRBD1 (6 bases). Trimming pared 5 bases from V and 3 bases from J, leaving 13 bases between. CDR1 is LNHDA, CDR2 SQIVND, per germline (reference sequence). The CDR3 sequence is 14 residues long. CDR3 region: CASSQGTRDTEAFF. The CDR3 bases are TGTGCCAGTAGTCAGGGGACCCGAGACACTGAAGCTTTCTTT.

This clone was detected once. The chain couples TRBV7-9 to TRBJ2-1; 12 positions agree with TRBD2. CDR3 length equals 16 residues. Germline CDR1 is SEHNR and CDR2 is FQNEAQ (reference sequence). Trimming at V came to 5 bases and at J to 0 bases, leaving 2 bases not matched to a gene. The CDR3 sequence: CASSPSGGASYNEQFF. DNA for the CDR3: TGTGCCAGCAGCCCTAGCGGGGGGGCCTCCTACAATGAGCAGTTCTTC. Filled out from reference TRBV7-9 and TRBJ2-1, the complete variable domain reads DTGVSQNPRHKITKRGQNVTFRCDPISEHNRLYWYRQTLGQGPEFLTYFQNEAQLEKSRLLSDRFSAERPKGSFSTLEIQRTEQGDSAMYLCASSPSGGASYNEQFFGPGTRLTVL.

This chain uses TRBV7-6 with TRBJ2-7; 9 bases align to TRBD1. V lost 5 bases, J lost 5 bases, and 4 bases stayed unmatched. The CDR3 runs to 13 residues. CDR1 and CDR2 from the germline V gene are SGHVS and FNYEAQ. The CDR3 loop is CASSMDRGNEQYF. The CDR3 nucleotides read TGTGCCAGCAGCATGGACAGGGGAAACGAGCAGTACTTC.

V gene TRBV27 combines with J gene TRBJ2-7; D may be TRBD1 (6 bases). Germline values: CDR1 MNHEY, CDR2 SMNVEV (reference sequence). V lost 2 bases and J 0 bases, leaving 8 bases between the germline ends. This CDR3 region has 14 residues. CDR3 in DNA: TGTGCCAGCAGTTTAGGGACAAGCTCCTACGAGCAGTACTTC. This sequence encodes CASSLGTSSYEQYF.

This chain joins TRBV6-1 and TRBJ2-3; 8 positions match TRBD2. The V segment lost 9 bases and the J segment 0 bases; nucleotides outside the gene matches: 5. The length of the CDR3 is 14 residues. The germline gives CDR1 MNHNS, CDR2 SASEGT. In DNA, the CDR3 is TGTGCCAGTAACCGCGGGGGGAGCACAGATACGCAGTATTTT. As protein: CASNRGGSTDTQYF.

This chain connects TRBV5-1 to TRBJ2-5; D perhaps matches TRBD2 (7 bases). This CDR3 has 14 residues. V lost 4 bases and J lost 5, with 15 bases in between. Germline V gene lookup returns CDR1 SGHRS and CDR2 YFSETQ. The CDR3 protein is CASSVIGGEETQYF. DNA of the CDR3: TGCGCCAGCAGCGTCATAGGGGGGGAGGAGACCCAGTACTTC.

The rearrangement joins TRBV2 to TRBJ1-2, with D perhaps TRBD1 (5 bases). V was cut by 4 bases and J by 3 bases, with 9 bases left in between. The CDR3 has 13 residues. Germline CDR1 reads SNHLY; CDR2 reads FYNNEI. CDR3 residues: CASSVARDYGYTF. For the CDR3, the DNA is TGTGCCAGCAGTGTGGCCAGGGACTATGGCTACACCTTC.

The gene calls are TRBV19 and TRBJ2-7, with TRBD2 identical over 11 bases. J lost 2 bases, V lost 6 bases, and 3 bases had no gene match. CDR3 length: 14 amino acids. Germline values: CDR1 LNHDA, CDR2 SQIVND (reference sequence). The CDR3 region is CASSTSGGAYEQYF. In nucleotides, the CDR3 is TGTGCCAGTAGCACTAGCGGGGGTGCCTACGAGCAGTACTTC.

The CDR3 DNA is TGTGCCAGTAGTACAAGCCTTGGGGCGTATGGCTACACCTTC. Its translation: CASSTSLGAYGYTF. The gene calls are TRBV19 and TRBJ1-2; possibly TRBD1 for D (5 bases). Trimming pared 4 bases from V and 5 bases from J, leaving 14 bases between. This CDR3 comprises 14 residues. Germline loops: CDR1 LNHDA, CDR2 SQIVND (reference sequence).

The chain employs TRBV5-4 and TRBJ2-5; 10 bases agree with TRBD2. CDR1 SGHNT and CDR2 YYREEE come from the germline V gene (reference sequence). Losses at the gene ends were 4 bases for V and 2 bases for J; bases not matched to a gene: 5. This CDR3 has 15 amino acids. The CDR3 DNA is TGTGCCAGCAGCCGAAGCGGGGGGGAACAAGAGACCCAGTACTTC. Its translation: CASSRSGGEQETQYF.

The rearrangement links TRBV6-1 to TRBJ1-1; D perhaps matches TRBD1 (5 bases). The CDR3 length is 13 residues. V was pared by 1 base and J by 12 bases, with 15 bases between. Germline assignment: CDR1 MNHNS and CDR2 SASEGT. CDR3 sequence (DNA): TGTGCCAGCAGTGAAGTATCGGGGGGACTACCTTTCTTT. The encoded protein is CASSEVSGGLPFF.